The 29 T cell receptor beta chains in this list originate from one sample, sequenced in a study of T-cell reconstitution after alpha-beta-depleted transplantation in children. Construction of the TCRbeta library involved unique molecular identifiers. TCRdb reanalysed the PCR reads using MiXCR and keeps one entry per CDR3 protein. The sample contains fewer than 1 million distinct CDR3 sequences, about 15% of which appear only once. The input for sequencing was PBMCs, mostly from graft donor cells, taken 360 days after TCRalphabeta/CD19-depleted stem cell transplant. These receptors were obtained from a male patient younger than 18 who had a stem cell transplant for acute lymphoblastic leukemia, so the T cells may come from the graft donor.

In its sample, this clonotype was seen a few times. This chain links TRBV12-3 or TRBV12-4 with TRBJ2-5, with 13 bases that match TRBD2. The CDR3 has 17 amino acids. Trimming at V came to 6 bases and at J to 4 bases, leaving 11 bases not matched to a gene. CDR3 DNA sequence: TGTGCCAGCAGCCCCGGGACTAGCGGGACCCATTCAGAGACCCAGTACTTC. It codes for CASSPGTSGTHSETQYF.

The sample holds many counts of this clonotype. The gene calls are TRBV13 and TRBJ2-1, with D possibly TRBD1 on 6 matching bases. This CDR3 is built from 15 residues. Germline values: CDR1 PRHDT, CDR2 FYEKMQ (reference sequence). V lost 1 base and J 7 bases, leaving 14 bases between the germline ends. The CDR3 sequence: CASSLVGRGHNEQFF. CDR3 nucleotides: TGTGCCAGCAGCTTAGTCGGCAGGGGCCATAATGAGCAGTTCTTC.

This clonotype was counted a few times. V and J are TRBV11-3 and TRBJ2-3; 8 nucleotides match TRBD2. The length of the CDR3 is 15 residues. Germline V CDR1 and CDR2: SGHNT, YENEEA. The J segment lost 6 bases and the V segment lost 5 bases, leaving 10 bases of the junction unmatched. The CDR3 sequence: CASSQTGLAPDTQYF. The CDR3 DNA is TGTGCCAGCAGCCAAACAGGACTAGCCCCGGATACGCAGTATTTT.

In its sample, this clonotype was seen many times. The rearrangement joins TRBV4-3 to TRBJ2-2; D is possibly TRBD1 (5 bases). The CDR3 consists of 18 residues. Germline CDR1 is LGHNA and CDR2 is YSLEER. Trimming shortened V by 1 base and J by 7 bases, and 22 bases separated the two germline ends. The CDR3 loop is CASSQGSHGADLIGELFF. CDR3 nucleotide sequence: TGCGCCAGCAGCCAAGGTAGTCATGGGGCCGACCTGATCGGGGAGCTGTTTTTT.

This clonotype was detected only a few times. The chain has TRBV27 and TRBJ2-7; TRBD2 matches 12 bases. After removal of 5 bases from V and 3 bases from J, the junction contained 20 bases not matched to a gene. CDR3 length: 20 residues. Germline CDR1 is MNHEY and CDR2 is SMNVEV (reference sequence). The chain's CDR3 is CASSPTSGSLSWVENYEQYF. CDR3 in DNA: TGTGCCAGCAGTCCGACTAGCGGGAGTTTATCTTGGGTCGAAAACTACGAGCAGTACTTC.

This clonotype came up many times. Relative to the germline gene, one junction end is altered; a read error may explain this. The chain carries TRBV20-1 and TRBJ2-7, with 9 bases matching TRBD2. The CDR3 length is 15 residues. Per the germline V gene, CDR1 is DFQATT and CDR2 is SNEGSKA (reference sequence). The CDR3 is CSARGPREGVYEQYF. As DNA, the CDR3 is TGCAGTGCAAGAGGTCCGCGGGAGGGGGTCTACGAGCAGTACTTC.

The chain has TRBV5-1 and TRBJ1-6; TRBD1 is a possible D gene (6 bases). Trimming left V 1 base short and J 6 bases short, with 11 bases between. Germline CDR1 SGHRS, CDR2 YFSETQ. The CDR3 is 15 amino acids. In nucleotides, the CDR3 is TGCGCCAGCAGCTTGCATGACAGGCTTAATTCACCCCTCCACTTT. Its translation: CASSLHDRLNSPLHF.

This chain uses TRBV7-8 with TRBJ2-2; 7 bases line up with TRBD1. Germline CDR1 and CDR2: SGHVS and FQNEAQ. V lost 5 bases to trimming and J lost 5 bases; unmatched junction nucleotides: 5. This CDR3 is built from 14 residues. CDR3 region: CASSADRVTGELFF. Written as DNA, the CDR3 is TGTGCCAGCAGCGCAGACAGGGTGACCGGGGAGCTGTTTTTT.

The chain links TRBV3-1 to TRBJ2-1, with 9 bases aligning to TRBD1. J lost 10 bases, V lost 1 base, and 11 bases had no gene match. The germline gives CDR1 LGHDT, CDR2 YNNKEL (reference sequence). There are 16 residues in the CDR3. CDR3 amino acids: CASSQGAGTGKGEQFF. Here the CDR3 DNA reads TGTGCCAGCAGCCAAGGGGCGGGGACAGGGAAAGGAGAGCAGTTCTTC.

The V and J genes are TRBV7-9 and TRBJ2-1; 8 bases line up with TRBD1. CDR3 length equals 15 residues. Germline V lookup: CDR1 SEHNR, CDR2 FQNEAQ (reference sequence). The V gene end was trimmed by 3 bases and the J gene end by 4 bases; junction bases not matched to a gene: 5. CDR3: CASSFHRGSYNEQFF. CDR3 nucleotides: TGTGCCAGCAGCTTCCACAGGGGGAGTTACAATGAGCAGTTCTTC.

In its sample, this clonotype was seen a few times. V is TRBV2 and J is TRBJ2-2; 11 nucleotides match TRBD2. This CDR3 comprises 18 residues. Per the germline V gene, CDR1 is SNHLY and CDR2 is FYNNEI. V lost 3 bases and J lost 1; bases outside the gene matches: 7. The chain's CDR3 is CASSERGLAEMNTGELFF. For the CDR3, the DNA is TGTGCCAGCAGTGAGAGGGGACTAGCGGAGATGAACACCGGGGAGCTGTTTTTT.

The V and J genes are TRBV12-3 or TRBV12-4 and TRBJ2-2, with 12 bases aligning to TRBD2. With 5 bases clipped from V and 4 bases from J, the junction kept 8 bases outside the gene matches. The CDR3 spans 17 residues. The CDR3 sequence: CASSPPSGRAGTGELFF. In DNA form, the CDR3 reads TGTGCCAGCAGTCCCCCTAGCGGGAGGGCCGGCACCGGGGAGCTGTTTTTT.

This clonotype was observed many times. This chain connects TRBV27 to TRBJ2-7; D is undetermined. CDR1 and CDR2 from the germline V gene are MNHEY and SMNVEV (reference sequence). The V end lost 3 bases, the J end lost 2 bases, and 11 bases lay between the germline ends. The CDR3 has 14 amino acids. The CDR3 sequence is CASSLLPHTYEQYF. CDR3 coding DNA: TGTGCCAGCAGTTTGCTCCCCCACACCTACGAGCAGTACTTC.

DNA of the CDR3: TGTGCCAGCCGTACACAGCCTTGGGAAGAGACCCAGTACTTC. Its translation is CASRTQPWEETQYF. V usage is TRBV27 and J usage is TRBJ2-5; unclear D gene. V lost 8 bases and J 3 bases, leaving 16 bases between the germline ends. The germline V gene encodes CDR1 MNHEY and CDR2 SMNVEV (reference sequence). The CDR3 spans 14 residues.

This clonotype was picked up a small number of times. The V and J genes are TRBV14 and TRBJ1-1; D is uncertain. The CDR3 has 14 residues. Trimming took 0 bases from V and 3 from J, leaving 8 bases between them. The germline CDR1 and CDR2 sequences are SGHDN and FVKESK. The CDR3: CASSQDGRDTEAFF. The CDR3 nucleotides read TGTGCCAGCAGCCAAGACGGGCGGGACACTGAAGCTTTCTTT.

The sample holds a few counts of this clonotype. The chain is built from TRBV9 and TRBJ2-1, with TRBD2 matching over 7 bases. Germline V gene lookup returns CDR1 SGDLS and CDR2 YYNGEE. This CDR3 comprises 15 residues. After removal of 4 bases from V and 4 bases from J, the junction contained 8 bases not matched to a gene. The CDR3 here is CASSPGLGGYNEQFF. The CDR3 nucleotides read TGTGCCAGCAGCCCCGGACTGGGGGGGTACAATGAGCAGTTCTTC.

This clonotype showed up just a few times. V and J are TRBV5-1 and TRBJ1-2, with TRBD1 matching 9 bases. V was pared by 3 bases and J by 3 bases, with 3 bases of the junction left unmatched. This CDR3 contains 14 residues. In germline, CDR1 is SGHRS, CDR2 YFSETQ. The CDR3 reads CASSYTGGHYGYTF. In DNA form, the CDR3 reads TGCGCCAGCAGCTATACAGGGGGCCACTATGGCTACACCTTC.

The gene calls are TRBV27 and TRBJ2-3; TRBD1 agrees at 9 bases. CDR3 length equals 15 residues. Germline V gene lookup returns CDR1 MNHEY and CDR2 SMNVEV (reference sequence). The junction had 3 bases not matched to a gene; V was cut back by 4 bases and J by 1 base. CDR3 in DNA: TGTGCCAGCAGTTACCGGGACAGGGGCACAGATACGCAGTATTTT. It is translated as CASSYRDRGTDTQYF.

This chain joins TRBV29-1 and TRBJ2-2; no reliable D call. With 6 bases removed from V and 7 bases from J, the gap between germline ends came to 12 bases. This CDR3 has 12 amino acids. Germline values: CDR1 SQVTM, CDR2 ANQGSEA. The CDR3 here is CSVPELGGELFF. The CDR3 bases are TGCAGCGTCCCCGAGCTTGGCGGGGAGCTGTTTTTT.

The chain has TRBV11-1 and TRBJ2-7; D is undetermined. Between the trimmed V and J ends, which lost 5 bases and 3 bases, there was a span of 8 bases. Germline V gene data show CDR1 as SGHAT and CDR2 as FQDESV (reference sequence). The CDR3 is 12 amino acids. Written as DNA, the CDR3 is TGTGCCAGCAGCCGATATTTCTACGAGCAGTACTTC. Translated, it gives CASSRYFYEQYF.

The sample holds a few counts of this clonotype. The genes are TRBV27 and TRBJ2-3; 9 nucleotides match TRBD1. The CDR3 covers 14 residues. V lost 7 bases, J lost 4 bases, and 6 bases stayed unmatched. In germline, CDR1 is MNHEY, CDR2 SMNVEV (reference sequence). CDR3 region: CASTRDRVADTQYF. The CDR3, as DNA: TGTGCCAGCACCCGGGACAGGGTAGCAGATACGCAGTATTTT.

This clonotype was seen a few times. The J gene is TRBJ2-3, the V gene TRBV5-1, with 7 bases aligning to TRBD1. The CDR3 totals 13 residues. Unmatched junction bases numbered 5, after V lost 7 bases and J lost 3 bases. The germline V gene encodes CDR1 SGHRS and CDR2 YFSETQ. CDR3 sequence (DNA): TGCGCCAGCTGGGGACAGATGACAGATACGCAGTATTTT. Protein sequence: CASWGQMTDTQYF.

This sequence joins TRBV7-2 and TRBJ2-4, with 7 bases lining up with TRBD1. CDR1 SGHTA and CDR2 FQGNSA come from the germline V gene. This CDR3 has 14 residues. Unmatched junction bases numbered 4, after V lost 5 bases and J lost 3 bases. DNA of the CDR3: TGTGCCAGCAGCCTCCGGGACAGCAAAAACATTCAGTACTTC. Translating gives CASSLRDSKNIQYF.

This clonotype was seen a handful of times. The chain is built from TRBV3-1 and TRBJ2-6; D possibly corresponds to TRBD1 (6 bases). From germline, CDR1 is LGHDT and CDR2 YNNKEL (reference sequence). V shed 5 bases and J shed 0 bases, with 17 bases lying between them. The CDR3 is made up of 18 amino acids. CDR3 sequence (DNA): TGTGCCAGCAGCGCCCGGGACACGGAGCACTCTGGGGCCAACGTCCTGACTTTC. Translating it yields CASSARDTEHSGANVLTF.

This clonotype was recorded at least ten times. CDR3 sequence reads: CASSWGIYEQYF. In nucleotides, the CDR3 is TGTGCCAGCAGTTGGGGAATTTACGAGCAGTACTTC. The V gene is TRBV12-3 or TRBV12-4, the J gene TRBJ2-7; unclear D gene. CDR3 length equals 12 residues. V lost 4 bases and J lost 4, with 8 bases in between.

The CDR3 bases are TGCGCCAGAGAGCCTGGGGCAGGGGGTGACTACAACACCGGGGAGCTGTTTTTT. Translating it yields CAREPGAGGDYNTGELFF. V is TRBV5-1 and J is TRBJ2-2, with 7 bases aligning to TRBD1. CDR1 is SGHRS, CDR2 YFSETQ, per germline. Trimming at V came to 8 bases and at J to 2 bases, leaving 18 bases not matched to a gene. CDR3 size: 18 residues.

This rearrangement joins TRBV4-1 to TRBJ2-7; the match to TRBD1 covers 9 bases. V shed 4 bases, J shed 3 bases, and the junction held 7 bases outside the gene matches. Germline CDR1 MGHRA, CDR2 YSYEKL. The length of the CDR3 is 15 residues. This CDR3 is CASSRPGDRVYEQYF. In DNA, the CDR3 is TGCGCCAGCAGCCGACCGGGGGACAGGGTCTACGAGCAGTACTTC.

The chain is built from TRBV7-2 and TRBJ2-5, with D possibly called TRBD1 or TRBD2 (5 bases each). Germline loops: CDR1 SGHTA, CDR2 FQGNSA. Trimming pared 8 bases from V and 0 bases from J, leaving 13 bases between. The CDR3 spans 14 residues. The CDR3 loop reads CASPGREYQETQYF. DNA of the CDR3: TGTGCCAGCCCGGGACGCGAGTACCAAGAGACCCAGTACTTC.

V gene TRBV5-5 combines with J gene TRBJ2-5, with 7 bases lining up with TRBD2. J gave up 1 base and V 4 bases, and 16 bases lay outside the gene matches. This CDR3 has 18 amino acids. Germline CDR1 is SGHKS and CDR2 is YYEKEE (reference sequence). In DNA, the CDR3 is TGTGCCAGCAGCGTGACTAGCCAGGGAGTGGGTGGCCAAGAGACCCAGTACTTC. Its protein is CASSVTSQGVGGQETQYF.